This TCR beta chain was sequenced in a study of T cell responses to AZD1222 COVID-19 vaccine. V lost 4 bases and J lost 3; bases outside the gene matches: 8. Germline CDR1 and CDR2: MNHNS and SASEGT. The CDR3 runs to 16 residues. The protocol was immunoSEQ multiplex PCR, while the TCRdb copy is restricted to in-frame clones and leaves out a portion. This table holds 150,000 to 160,000 clones, roughly nine tenths found once. This TCR came from an adult who had recovered from COVID-19. Sequenced material: peripheral blood, taken after recovery from COVID-19. The chain employs TRBV6-1 and TRBJ1-5; 8 nucleotides line up with TRBD1. This chain's CDR3 is CASSGLTGAPNQPQHF. As DNA, the CDR3 is TGTGCCAGCAGTGGATTGACAGGGGCCCCCAATCAGCCCCAGCATTTT.